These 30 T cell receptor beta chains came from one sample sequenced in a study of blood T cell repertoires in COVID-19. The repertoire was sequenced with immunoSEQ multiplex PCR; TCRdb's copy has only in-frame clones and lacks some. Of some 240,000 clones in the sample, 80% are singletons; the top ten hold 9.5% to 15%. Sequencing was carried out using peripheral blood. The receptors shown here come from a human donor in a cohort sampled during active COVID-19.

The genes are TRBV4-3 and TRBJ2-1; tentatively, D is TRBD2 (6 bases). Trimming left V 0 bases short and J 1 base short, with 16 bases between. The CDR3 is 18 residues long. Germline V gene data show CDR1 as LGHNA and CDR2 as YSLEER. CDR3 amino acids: CASSQEPSGGESYNEQFF. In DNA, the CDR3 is TGCGCCAGCAGCCAAGAACCCTCGGGCGGGGAATCCTACAATGAGCAGTTCTTC.

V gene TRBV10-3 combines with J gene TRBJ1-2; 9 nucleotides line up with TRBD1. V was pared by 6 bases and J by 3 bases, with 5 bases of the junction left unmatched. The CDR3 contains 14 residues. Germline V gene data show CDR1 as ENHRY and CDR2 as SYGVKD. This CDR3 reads CAISPGQGYYGYTF. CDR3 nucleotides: TGTGCCATCAGCCCCGGACAGGGGTACTATGGCTACACCTTC.

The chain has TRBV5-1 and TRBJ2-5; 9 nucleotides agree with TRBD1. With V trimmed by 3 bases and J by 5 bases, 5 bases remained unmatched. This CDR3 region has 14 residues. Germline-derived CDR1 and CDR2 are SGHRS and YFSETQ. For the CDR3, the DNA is TGCGCCAGCAGCTCGGGACAGGGACCCGAGACCCAGTACTTC. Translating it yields CASSSGQGPETQYF.

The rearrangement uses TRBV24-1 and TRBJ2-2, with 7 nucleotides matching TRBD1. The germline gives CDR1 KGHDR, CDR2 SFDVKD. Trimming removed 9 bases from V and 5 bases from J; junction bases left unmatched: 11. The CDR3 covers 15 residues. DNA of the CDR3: TGTGCCACCTCATCAGACAGGGCTTTAACCGGGGAGCTGTTTTTT. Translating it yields CATSSDRALTGELFF.

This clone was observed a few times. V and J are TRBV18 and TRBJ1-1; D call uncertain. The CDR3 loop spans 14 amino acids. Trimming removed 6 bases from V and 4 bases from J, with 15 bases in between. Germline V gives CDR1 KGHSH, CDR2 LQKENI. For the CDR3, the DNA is TGTGCCAGCTCTACCAACGGGGAGGCCACTGAAGCTTTCTTT. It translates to CASSTNGEATEAFF.

The CDR3 region is CASSLGADTDTQYF. DNA of the CDR3: TGTGCCAGCAGCCTTGGGGCAGACACAGATACGCAGTATTTT. V usage is TRBV2 and J usage is TRBJ2-3; D may be TRBD1 (5 bases). Germline CDR1 reads SNHLY; CDR2 reads FYNNEI. The CDR3 covers 14 residues. V lost 6 bases and J 2 bases, leaving 12 bases between the germline ends.

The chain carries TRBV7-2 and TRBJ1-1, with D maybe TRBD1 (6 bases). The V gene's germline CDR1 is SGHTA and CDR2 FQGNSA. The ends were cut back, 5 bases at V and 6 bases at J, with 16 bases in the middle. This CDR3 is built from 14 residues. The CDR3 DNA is TGTGCCAGCAGCCGCCCAACAGGGAAGGCTGAAGCTTTCTTT. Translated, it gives CASSRPTGKAEAFF.

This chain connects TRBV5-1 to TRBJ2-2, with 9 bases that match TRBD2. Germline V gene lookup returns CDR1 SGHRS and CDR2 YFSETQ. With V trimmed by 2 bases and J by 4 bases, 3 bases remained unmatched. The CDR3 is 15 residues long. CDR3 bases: TGCGCCAGCAGCTTAGGAGCGGGAGGCACCGGGGAGCTGTTTTTT. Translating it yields CASSLGAGGTGELFF.

The CDR3 is CASSSQRESGNEQFF. In nucleotides, the CDR3 is TGTGCCAGCAGTTCCCAGCGGGAGTCAGGGAATGAGCAGTTCTTC. The rearrangement links TRBV27 to TRBJ2-1; 8 nucleotides line up with TRBD2. The CDR3 is 15 residues long. V gave up 4 bases and J gave up 7 bases; unmatched junction bases: 9. Germline loops: CDR1 MNHEY, CDR2 SMNVEV (reference sequence).

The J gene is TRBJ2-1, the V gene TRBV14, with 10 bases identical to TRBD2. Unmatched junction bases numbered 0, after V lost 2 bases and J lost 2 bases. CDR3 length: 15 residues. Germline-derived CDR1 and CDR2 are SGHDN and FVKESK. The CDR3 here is CASSQSGRAYNEQFF. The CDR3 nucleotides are TGTGCCAGCAGCCAAAGCGGGAGGGCCTACAATGAGCAGTTCTTC.

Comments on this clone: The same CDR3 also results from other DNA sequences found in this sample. In DNA, the CDR3 is TGTGCCAGCAGCTTAGGACAGGGATACAATGAGCAGTTCTTC. Protein sequence: CASSLGQGYNEQFF. This chain connects TRBV7-3 to TRBJ2-1, with 8 bases aligning to TRBD1. The V segment lost 2 bases and the J segment 4 bases; nucleotides outside the gene matches: 1. The CDR3 consists of 14 residues. Per the germline V gene, CDR1 is SGHTA and CDR2 is FQGTGA.

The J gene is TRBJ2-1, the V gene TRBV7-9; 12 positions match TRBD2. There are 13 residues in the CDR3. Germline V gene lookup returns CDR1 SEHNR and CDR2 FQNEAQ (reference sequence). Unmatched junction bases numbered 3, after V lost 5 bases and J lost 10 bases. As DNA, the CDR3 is TGTGCCAGCAGCGACCTAGCGGGGGGGGAGCAGTTCTTC. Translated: CASSDLAGGEQFF.

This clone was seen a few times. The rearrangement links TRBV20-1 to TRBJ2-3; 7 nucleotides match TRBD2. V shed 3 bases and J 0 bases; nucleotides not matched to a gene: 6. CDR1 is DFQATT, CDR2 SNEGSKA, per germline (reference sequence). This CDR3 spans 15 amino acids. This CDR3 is CSASASGVSTDTQYF. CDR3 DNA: TGCAGTGCTAGTGCAAGCGGGGTGAGCACAGATACGCAGTATTTT.

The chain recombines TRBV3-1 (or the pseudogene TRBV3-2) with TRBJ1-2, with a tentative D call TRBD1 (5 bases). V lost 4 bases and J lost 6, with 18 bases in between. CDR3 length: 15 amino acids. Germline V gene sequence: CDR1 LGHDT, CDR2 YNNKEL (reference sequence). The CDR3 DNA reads TGTGCCAGCAGCCTAAGTGGGGCGGGGAGGAATGGCTACACCTTC. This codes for CASSLSGAGRNGYTF.

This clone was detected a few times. CDR3 loop: CASSSTLAGNQQYF. Written as DNA, the CDR3 is TGTGCCAGCAGCTCCACACTAGCGGGAAACCAGCAGTACTTC. The genes are TRBV7-9 and TRBJ2-7, with 10 bases aligning to TRBD2. In germline, CDR1 is SEHNR, CDR2 FQNEAQ (reference sequence). The CDR3 is 14 amino acids. Germline trimming cut 4 bases from V and 8 bases from J; bases unmatched to any gene: 8. Using reference TRBV7-9 and TRBJ2-7 for the parts outside the CDR3, the full variable domain is DTGVSQNPRHKITKRGQNVTFRCDPISEHNRLYWYRQTLGQGPEFLTYFQNEAQLEKSRLLSDRFSAERPKGSFSTLEIQRTEQGDSAMYLCASSSTLAGNQQYFGPGTRLTVT.

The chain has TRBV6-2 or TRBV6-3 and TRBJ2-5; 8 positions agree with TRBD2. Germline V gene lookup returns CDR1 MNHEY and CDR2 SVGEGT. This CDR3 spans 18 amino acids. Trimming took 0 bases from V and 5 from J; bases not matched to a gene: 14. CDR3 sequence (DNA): TGTGCCAGCAGTTACTCGCTCCGGGCCGGGGGGGCCTTGGAGACCCAGTACTTC. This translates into CASSYSLRAGGALETQYF.

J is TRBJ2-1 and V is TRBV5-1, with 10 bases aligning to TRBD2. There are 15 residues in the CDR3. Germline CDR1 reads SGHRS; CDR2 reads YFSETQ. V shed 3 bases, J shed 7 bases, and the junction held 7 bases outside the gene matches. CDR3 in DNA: TGCGCCAGCAGCTCAGGACCGGGACTAGCGAATGAGCAGTTCTTC. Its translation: CASSSGPGLANEQFF.

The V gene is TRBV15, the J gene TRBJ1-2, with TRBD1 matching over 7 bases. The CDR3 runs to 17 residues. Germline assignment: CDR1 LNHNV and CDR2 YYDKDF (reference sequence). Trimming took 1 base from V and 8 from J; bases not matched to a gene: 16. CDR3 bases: TGTGCCACCAGCAGAGTTACCGGGACAGAGGTATTATTGGGCTACACCTTC. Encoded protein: CATSRVTGTEVLLGYTF.

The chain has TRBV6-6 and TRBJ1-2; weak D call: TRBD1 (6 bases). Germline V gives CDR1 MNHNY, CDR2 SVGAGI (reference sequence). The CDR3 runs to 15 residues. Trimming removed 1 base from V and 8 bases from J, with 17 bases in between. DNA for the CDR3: TGTGCCAGCAGTTACTTGTCGGGAGGGGGGGGAGGCTACACCTTC. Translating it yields CASSYLSGGGGGYTF.

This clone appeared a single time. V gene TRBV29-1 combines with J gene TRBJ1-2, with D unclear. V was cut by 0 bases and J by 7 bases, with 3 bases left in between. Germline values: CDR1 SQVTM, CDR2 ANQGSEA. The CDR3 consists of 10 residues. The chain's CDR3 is CSVEDRGYTF. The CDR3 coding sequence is TGCAGCGTTGAAGACCGTGGCTACACCTTC.

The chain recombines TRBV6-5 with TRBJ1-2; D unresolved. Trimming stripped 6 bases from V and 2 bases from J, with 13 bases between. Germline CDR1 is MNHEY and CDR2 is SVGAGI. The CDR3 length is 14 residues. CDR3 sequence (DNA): TGTGCCAGCAGCACCCCAGCACAGAACTATGGCTACACCTTC. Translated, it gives CASSTPAQNYGYTF.

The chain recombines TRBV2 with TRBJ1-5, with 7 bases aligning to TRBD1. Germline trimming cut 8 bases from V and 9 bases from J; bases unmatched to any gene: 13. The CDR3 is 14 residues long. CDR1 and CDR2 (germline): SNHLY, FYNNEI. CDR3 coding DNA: TGTGCCAGCGGCAGGACAGGCACCCTGCGGCCCCAGCATTTT. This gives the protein CASGRTGTLRPQHF.

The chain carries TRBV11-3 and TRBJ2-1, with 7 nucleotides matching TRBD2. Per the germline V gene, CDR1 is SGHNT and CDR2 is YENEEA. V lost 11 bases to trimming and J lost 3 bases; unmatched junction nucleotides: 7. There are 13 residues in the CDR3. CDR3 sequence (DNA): TGTGCCTGGCGGGAGATCTTCTACAATGAGCAGTTCTTC. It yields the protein CAWREIFYNEQFF.

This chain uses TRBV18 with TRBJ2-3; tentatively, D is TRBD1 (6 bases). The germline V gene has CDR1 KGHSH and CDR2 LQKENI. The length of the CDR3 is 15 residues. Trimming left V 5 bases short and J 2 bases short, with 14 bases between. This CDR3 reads CASSISTGITDTQYF. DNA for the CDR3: TGTGCCAGCTCAATATCGACAGGCATCACAGATACGCAGTATTTT.

The CDR3 spells CASSPLGSGSTDTQYF. The DNA of the CDR3 is TGTGCCAGCAGCCCTCTGGGGAGCGGTAGCACAGATACGCAGTATTTT. The V and J genes are TRBV7-2 and TRBJ2-3; TRBD2 is a possible D gene (5 bases). This CDR3 is built from 16 residues. Germline V gene sequence: CDR1 SGHTA, CDR2 FQGNSA. V was shortened by 5 bases and J by 0 bases, with 15 bases between the two germline ends. Complete variable domain (other parts from reference TRBV7-2 and TRBJ2-3): GAGVSQSPSNKVTEKGKDVELRCDPISGHTALYWYRQSLGQGLEFLIYFQGNSAPDKSGLPSDRFSAERTGGSVSTLTIQRTQQEDSAVYLCASSPLGSGSTDTQYFGPGTRLTVL.

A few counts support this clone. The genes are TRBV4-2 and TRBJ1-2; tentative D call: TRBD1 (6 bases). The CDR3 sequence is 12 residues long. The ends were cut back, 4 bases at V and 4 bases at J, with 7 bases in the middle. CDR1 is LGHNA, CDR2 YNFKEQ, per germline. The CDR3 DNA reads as TGTGCCAGCAGCCGGGACACCTATGGCTACACCTTC. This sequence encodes CASSRDTYGYTF.

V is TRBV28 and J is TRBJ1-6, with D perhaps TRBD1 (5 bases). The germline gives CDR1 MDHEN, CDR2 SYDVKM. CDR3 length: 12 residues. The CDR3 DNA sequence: TGTGCGTCCGACAGCATGAATTCACCCCTCCACTTT. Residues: CASDSMNSPLHF.

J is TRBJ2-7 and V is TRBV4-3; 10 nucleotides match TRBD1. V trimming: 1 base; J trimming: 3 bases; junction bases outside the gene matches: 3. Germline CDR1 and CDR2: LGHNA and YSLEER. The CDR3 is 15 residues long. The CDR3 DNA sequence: TGCGCCAGCAGCCAAGCGGGACAGGGGTTCTACGAGCAGTACTTC. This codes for CASSQAGQGFYEQYF.

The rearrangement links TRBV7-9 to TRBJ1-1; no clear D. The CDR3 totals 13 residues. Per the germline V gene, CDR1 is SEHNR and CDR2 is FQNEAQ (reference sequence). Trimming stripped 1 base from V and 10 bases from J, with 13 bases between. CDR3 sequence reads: CASSLDVVRAAFF. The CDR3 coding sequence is TGTGCCAGCAGCTTAGACGTGGTGCGTGCAGCTTTCTTT. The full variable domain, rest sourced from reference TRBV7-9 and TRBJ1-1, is DTGVSQNPRHKITKRGQNVTFRCDPISEHNRLYWYRQTLGQGPEFLTYFQNEAQLEKSRLLSDRFSAERPKGSFSTLEIQRTEQGDSAMYLCASSLDVVRAAFFGQGTRLTVV.

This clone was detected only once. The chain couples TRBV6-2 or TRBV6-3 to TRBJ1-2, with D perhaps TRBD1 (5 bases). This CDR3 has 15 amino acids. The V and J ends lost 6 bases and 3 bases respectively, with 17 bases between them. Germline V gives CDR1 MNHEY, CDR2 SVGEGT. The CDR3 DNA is TGTGCCAGCAGCCTGGGCAGGGTGTCGTACTATGGCTACACCTTC. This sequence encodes CASSLGRVSYYGYTF.